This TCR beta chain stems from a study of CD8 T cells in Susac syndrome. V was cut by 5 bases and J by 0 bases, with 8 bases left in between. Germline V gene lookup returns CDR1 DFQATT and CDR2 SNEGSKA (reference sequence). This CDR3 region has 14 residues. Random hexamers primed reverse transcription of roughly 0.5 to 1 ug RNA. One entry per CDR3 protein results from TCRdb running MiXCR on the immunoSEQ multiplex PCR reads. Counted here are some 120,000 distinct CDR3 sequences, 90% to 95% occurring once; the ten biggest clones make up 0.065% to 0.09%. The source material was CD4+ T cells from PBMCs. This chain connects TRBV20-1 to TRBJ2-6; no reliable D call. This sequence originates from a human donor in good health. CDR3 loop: CSALGGSGANVLTF. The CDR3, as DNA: TGCAGTGCTTTGGGCGGCTCTGGGGCCAACGTCCTGACTTTC.